This is a list of T cell receptor beta chains from one sample in a study of type 1 regulatory T cells. TCRdb called the reads again in MiXCR, with one record for every CDR3 protein. The repertoire holds roughly 71,000 distinct CDR3 sequences, with nearly 65% as singletons. Their cognate antigens are unknown. Sequenced: cultured T cells, either the whole culture or a sorted T cell fraction (not recorded which). The origin of the receptors is a human donor in good health. The CDR3 runs from the conserved cysteine through the conserved F or W. The D gene is left open where the match is weak. Clone size is stated in some rows and not others, as once, few, many or a class when expanded.

D	size	V	J	CDR3	DNA
TRBD2	.	TRBV28	TRBJ2-1	CATTSGRANNEQFF	TGTGCCACGACTAGCGGGAGGGCCAACAATGAGCAGTTCTTC
.	.	TRBV5-4	TRBJ2-1	CASSLGFSGSWYNEQFF	TGTGCCAGCAGCTTGGGTTTTTCGGGATCCTGGTACAATGAGCAGTTCTTC
.	few	TRBV20-1	TRBJ2-3	CSGGETSTDTQYF	TGCAGTGGGGGCGAAACTAGCACAGATACGCAGTATTTT
.	.	TRBV19	TRBJ1-5	CASSILGRGQGHQPQHF	TGTGCCAGTAGTATACTAGGTCGGGGGCAGGGACATCAGCCCCAGCATTTT
TRBD2	.	TRBV15	TRBJ2-5	CATATQGLAGGETQYF	TGTGCCACCGCGACCCAGGGACTAGCGGGAGGAGAGACCCAGTACTTC
.	.	TRBV7-9	TRBJ2-2	CASSLVLTGELFF	TGTGCCAGCAGCTTAGTATTAACCGGGGAGCTGTTTTTT
.	few	TRBV20-1	TRBJ2-2	CSARGEGEAGELFF	TGCAGTGCCCGAGGAGAGGGTGAGGCCGGGGAGCTGTTTTTT
.	few	TRBV5-1	TRBJ1-5	CASSLGDSRNQPQHF	TGCGCCAGCAGCTTAGGTGACAGTCGTAATCAGCCCCAGCATTTT
.	.	TRBV7-2	TRBJ2-2	CASSLGWETGELFF	TGTGCCAGCAGCTTAGGGTGGGAGACCGGGGAGCTGTTTTTT
.	.	TRBV2	TRBJ2-1	CATTTSDEQFF	TGTGCCACTACGACATCGGATGAGCAGTTCTTC
.	.	TRBV29-1	TRBJ1-1	CSAEREDTNTEAFF	TGCAGCGCTGAAAGAGAAGATACGAACACTGAAGCTTTCTTT
.	.	TRBV28	TRBJ2-7	CASRLGGSYEQYF	TGTGCCAGCAGACTGGGCGGGTCCTACGAGCAGTACTTC
TRBD1	.	TRBV3-1	TRBJ1-1	CASSQPGGTTEAFF	TGTGCCAGCAGCCAACCAGGGGGGACCACTGAAGCTTTCTTT
TRBD1	.	TRBV5-1	TRBJ1-1	CASSRGTGMNTEAFF	TGCGCCAGCAGCAGAGGGACAGGGATGAACACTGAAGCTTTCTTT
.	.	TRBV20-1	TRBJ1-2	CSPYSGDANYGYTF	TGCAGTCCATATAGCGGGGATGCTAACTATGGCTACACCTTC
.	.	TRBV2	TRBJ2-1	CASSEPRLASVNEQFF	TGTGCCAGCAGTGAACCTCGGCTAGCGAGTGTAAATGAGCAGTTCTTC
TRBD1	.	TRBV6-6	TRBJ1-5	CASSYNRGSQPQHF	TGTGCCAGCAGTTATAACAGGGGCTCTCAGCCCCAGCATTTT
.	.	TRBV7-2	TRBJ1-1	CASSLVSYRDTHVPFF	TGTGCCAGCAGCCTAGTGAGTTACCGGGACACCCATGTACCTTTCTTT
TRBD1	.	TRBV27	TRBJ2-7	CASSFRSGQGYEQYF	TGTGCCAGCAGTTTCCGCTCGGGACAGGGCTACGAGCAGTACTTC
.	.	TRBV11-2	TRBJ2-5	CASSAAFGNQETQYF	TGTGCCAGCAGCGCCGCTTTCGGTAACCAAGAGACCCAGTACTTC
TRBD1	few	TRBV12-3/TRBV12-4	TRBJ1-5	CASSWTGPNQPQHF	TGTGCCAGCAGTTGGACAGGACCTAATCAGCCCCAGCATTTT
.	few	TRBV11-2	TRBJ2-7	CASSLGSRGWESYEQYF	TGTGCCAGCAGCTTAGGCTCCAGGGGCTGGGAGAGCTACGAGCAGTACTTC
TRBD1	many	TRBV7-2	TRBJ1-1	CASSSRTGMNTEAFF	TGTGCCAGCAGTTCCCGGACAGGGATGAACACTGAAGCTTTCTTT
.	.	TRBV10-3	TRBJ1-2	CAISEDKGYGYTF	TGTGCCATCAGTGAGGATAAAGGCTATGGCTACACCTTC
.	medium-sized	TRBV4-3	TRBJ1-4	CASSQDARPTTNEKLFF	TGCGCCAGCAGCCAAGATGCAAGGCCAACAACTAATGAAAAACTGTTTTTT
TRBD2	.	TRBV4-1	TRBJ2-7	CASSQVYPTSGRLGYEQYF	TGCGCCAGCAGCCAAGTGTACCCTACTAGCGGGAGGTTGGGCTACGAGCAGTACTTC
.	.	TRBV7-9	TRBJ2-5	CASSLDVVGPETQYF	TGTGCCAGCAGCCTGGACGTCGTCGGGCCAGAGACCCAGTACTTC
.	few	TRBV4-1	TRBJ2-2	CASSQDLAELFF	TGCGCCAGCAGCCAAGATTTAGCGGAGCTGTTTTTT
.	.	TRBV4-3	TRBJ1-6	CASSQERRNYSPLHF	TGCGCCAGCAGCCAAGAAAGGCGGAATTATTCACCCCTCCACTTT
TRBD1	once	TRBV20-1	TRBJ1-4	CSARVNRGDEKLFF	TGCAGTGCTAGAGTGAACAGGGGGGATGAAAAACTGTTTTTT
TRBD1	few	TRBV5-1	TRBJ1-1	CASSSSGTGAEAFF	TGCGCCAGCAGCAGCTCCGGGACAGGTGCTGAAGCTTTCTTT
.	.	TRBV5-1	TRBJ2-3	CASSMGTDTQYF	TGCGCCAGCAGTATGGGCACAGATACGCAGTATTTT
.	few	TRBV7-2	TRBJ2-7	CASSPTAYEQYF	TGTGCCAGCAGCCCAACAGCTTACGAGCAGTACTTC
.	.	TRBV4-3	TRBJ1-2	CASSRSRAADYGYTF	TGCGCCAGCAGCCGTTCGAGGGCGGCGGACTATGGCTACACCTTC
TRBD2	.	TRBV29-1	TRBJ2-3	CSVAGTSGNTQYF	TGCAGCGTCGCCGGGACTAGCGGGAATACGCAGTATTTT
TRBD1	few	TRBV7-9	TRBJ2-4	CASTIGTGGSSDIQYF	TGTGCCAGCACCATCGGGACAGGGGGCTCGTCGGACATTCAGTACTTC
TRBD1	.	TRBV18	TRBJ2-5	CASSPDRVQETQYF	TGTGCCAGCTCACCGGACAGGGTACAAGAGACCCAGTACTTC
.	.	TRBV12-3/TRBV12-4	TRBJ2-7	CASSEDTGPRGEQYF	TGTGCCAGCAGTGAGGATACGGGGCCAAGGGGGGAGCAGTACTTC
TRBD2	.	TRBV5-1	TRBJ2-5	CASSKQTSGIETQYF	TGCGCCAGCAGCAAACAGACTAGCGGGATTGAGACCCAGTACTTC
TRBD2	.	TRBV2	TRBJ2-3	CACRQAGVSTDTQYF	TGTGCCTGCCGACAAGCGGGAGTCAGCACAGATACGCAGTATTTT
TRBD1	.	TRBV5-1	TRBJ1-1	CASSPTGRGAEAFF	TGCGCCAGCAGCCCGACAGGGAGGGGCGCTGAAGCTTTCTTT
.	.	TRBV28	TRBJ1-5	CASNTQGSNQPQHF	TGTGCCAGCAACACACAGGGTAGCAATCAGCCCCAGCATTTT